This T cell receptor (beta chain) was identified during a study of T cell responses to AZD1222 COVID-19 vaccine. Points from the study as a whole: Sampled repertoires all dated from after the peak T cell response. Among vaccine-associated CD4 TCRs, coverage spanned spike, with dominance at 160-218 and 743-854. Baseline antibody screening turned up just a handful of seropositive AZD1222 recipients.

As concerns this clone: Its antigen is unknown.

Germline assignment: CDR1 SGHDT and CDR2 YYEEEE. With 3 bases clipped from V and 7 bases from J, the junction kept 7 bases outside the gene matches. The CDR3 consists of 16 residues. Some clones are missing from TCRdb's copy, which holds only in-frame ones; the method was immunoSEQ multiplex PCR. The sample carries around 180,000 clones, around 88% recorded once. The sample was peripheral blood, taken on day 0 of AZD1222 vaccination. The rearrangement links TRBV5-6 to TRBJ2-1, with 13 bases identical to TRBD2. This clonotype was sampled from an adult in good health. The chain's CDR3 is CASSSTGLAGMNEQFF. In DNA, the CDR3 is TGTGCCAGCAGCTCTACGGGACTAGCGGGAATGAATGAGCAGTTCTTC.